Here is one T cell receptor beta chain with its context. This specimen belongs to a study of T cells in Graves' hyperthyroidism and ophthalmopathy. Amplification of TCR beta CDR3 regions used RNA as the template. An initial round of RT-PCR targeting the TCR CDR3 relied on the HTBI primer set. TCRdb reanalysed the multiplex PCR reads using MiXCR and keeps one entry per CDR3 protein. This table holds about 570,000 distinct CDR3 sequences, 35% to 55% found once. Germline assignment: CDR1 SGHVS and CDR2 FNYEAQ. J gave up 4 bases and V 5 bases, and 6 bases lay outside the gene matches. This CDR3 is 14 amino acids long.

V is TRBV7-6 and J is TRBJ2-7, with 9 nucleotides matching TRBD1. Input material: peripheral blood or thyroid tissue (not recorded which). This clonotype was obtained from an adult woman with Graves' disease, either hyperthyroidism or ophthalmopathy (not recorded which). CDR3 sequence (DNA): TGTGCCAGCAGCACCGGGACAGGGATGTACGAGCAGTACTTC. Translation: CASSTGTGMYEQYF.